The clone carrying this T cell receptor beta chain showed up many times. Antigen unknown. The entry originates in a study of identical twins. Broader study findings: These conclusions were based on statistical analysis (cross-sectional, not following the same donors). Beta out-of-frame sequences showed weaker excess sharing between twins. Among monozygotic twins, out-of-frame TCR alpha sharing exceeded what models predicted.

With template switching, a universal primer site was added, and the cDNA carried unique molecular identifiers. TCRdb re-called the 5' RACE reads through MiXCR, storing one row per CDR3 protein. The profile shows 1.5 million to 2 million distinct CDR3 sequences, roughly a third of them singletons. The TCR comes from a newborn girl in good health. The specimen was cord blood.

CDR3 sequence: CASSLDWNRGSEQFF. In DNA form, the CDR3 reads TGCGCCAGCAGCTTGGACTGGAACAGGGGGAGTGAGCAGTTCTTC. V is TRBV5-1 and J is TRBJ2-1, with 8 bases identical to TRBD1. This CDR3 is built from 15 residues. Germline values: CDR1 SGHRS, CDR2 YFSETQ. V lost 0 bases and J lost 9; bases outside the gene matches: 8.